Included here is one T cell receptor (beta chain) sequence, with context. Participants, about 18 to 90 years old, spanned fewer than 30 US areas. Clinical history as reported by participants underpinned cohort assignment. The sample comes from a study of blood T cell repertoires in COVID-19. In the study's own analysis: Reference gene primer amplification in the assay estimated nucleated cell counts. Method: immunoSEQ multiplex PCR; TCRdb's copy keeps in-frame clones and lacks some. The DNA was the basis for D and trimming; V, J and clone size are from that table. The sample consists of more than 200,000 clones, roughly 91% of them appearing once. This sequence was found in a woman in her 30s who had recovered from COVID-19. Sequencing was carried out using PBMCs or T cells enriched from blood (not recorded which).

CDR3 coding DNA: TGTGCCAGCAGTCAGGGGGCAACTAATGAAAAACTGTTTTTT. Its protein is CASSQGATNEKLFF. The V gene is TRBV7-9, the J gene TRBJ1-4, with TRBD1 matching 7 bases. CDR3 length: 14 amino acids. The junction had 1 base not matched to a gene; V was cut back by 6 bases and J by 0 bases. From germline, CDR1 is SEHNR and CDR2 FQNEAQ (reference sequence).